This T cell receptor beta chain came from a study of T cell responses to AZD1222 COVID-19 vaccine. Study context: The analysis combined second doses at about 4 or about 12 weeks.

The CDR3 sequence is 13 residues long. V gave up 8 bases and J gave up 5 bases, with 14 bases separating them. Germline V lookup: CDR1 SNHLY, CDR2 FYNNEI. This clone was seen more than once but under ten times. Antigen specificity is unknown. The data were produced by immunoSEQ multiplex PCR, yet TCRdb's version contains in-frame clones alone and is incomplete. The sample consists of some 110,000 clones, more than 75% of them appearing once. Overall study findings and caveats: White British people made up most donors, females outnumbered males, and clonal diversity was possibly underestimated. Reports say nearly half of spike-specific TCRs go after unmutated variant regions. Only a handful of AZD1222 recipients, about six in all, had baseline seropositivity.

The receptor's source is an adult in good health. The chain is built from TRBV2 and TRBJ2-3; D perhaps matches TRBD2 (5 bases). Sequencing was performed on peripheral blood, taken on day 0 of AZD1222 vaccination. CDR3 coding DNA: TGTGCCAGCCTTGAGGGCTGGGGAGATACGCAGTATTTT. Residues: CASLEGWGDTQYF.